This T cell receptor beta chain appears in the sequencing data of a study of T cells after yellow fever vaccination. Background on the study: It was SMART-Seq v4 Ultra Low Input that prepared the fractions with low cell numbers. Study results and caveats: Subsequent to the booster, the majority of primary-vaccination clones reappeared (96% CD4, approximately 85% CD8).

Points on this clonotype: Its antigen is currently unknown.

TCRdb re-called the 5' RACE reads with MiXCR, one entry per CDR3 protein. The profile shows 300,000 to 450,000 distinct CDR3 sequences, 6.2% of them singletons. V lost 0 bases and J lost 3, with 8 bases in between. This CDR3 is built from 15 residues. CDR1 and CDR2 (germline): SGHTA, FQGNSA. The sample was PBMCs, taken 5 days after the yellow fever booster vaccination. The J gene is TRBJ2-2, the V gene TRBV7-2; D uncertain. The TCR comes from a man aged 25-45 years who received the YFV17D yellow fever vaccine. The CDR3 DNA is TGTGCCAGCAGCTTAGCGCTAATTGACACCGGGGAGCTGTTTTTT. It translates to CASSLALIDTGELFF.